This TCR beta chain originates from a study of blood T cell repertoires in COVID-19. Study details: The origin of the acute and convalescent COVID-19 samples was the United States, Italy and Spain. From T cells, B-cell-depleted T cells, or PBMCs came the material, which was cDNA or gDNA.

Germline V gene lookup returns CDR1 SGHTA and CDR2 FQGTGA. Between the trimmed V and J ends, which lost 5 bases and 10 bases, there was a span of 15 bases. The CDR3 consists of 14 residues. In the original processing: It was from reference gene primer amplification that nucleated cell counts were estimated. Some clones are missing from TCRdb's copy, which holds only in-frame ones; the method was immunoSEQ multiplex PCR. D and trimming come from the DNA, and the V and J calls and clone size come from that table. Found here are about 40,000 clones, 70% to 90% of them singletons; the top ten hold roughly 13%.

This TCR was sampled from a human donor in a cohort sampled during active COVID-19. The specimen was peripheral blood. The chain links TRBV7-3 to TRBJ1-6, with a tentative D call TRBD1 (5 bases). Here the CDR3 reads CASSLTGQGSPLHF. The CDR3 coding sequence is TGTGCCAGCAGCCTGACCGGACAAGGCTCACCCCTCCACTTT.